This T cell receptor beta chain was captured by sequencing in a study of read filtering for tumor transcriptome and immune sequencing. Study at large: Transcriptome libraries were built from DNase-treated RNA.

Study-wide findings and caveats: This fraction held mixed bone marrow immune cells after CD138-negative sorting. IR-seq captured clonotypes deeper and more reliably than RNA-seq.

Ten or more counts support this clonotype. Antigen specificity is unknown. Per germline, CDR1 SGHAT and CDR2 FQNNGV. V lost 1 base to trimming and J lost 7 bases; unmatched junction nucleotides: 9. The CDR3 is 16 amino acids. This library used roughly 400 ng RNA and molecular barcoded adaptors spanning alpha/delta and beta/gamma chains. One entry per CDR3 protein results from TCRdb running MiXCR on the reads. This table holds 85,000 to 100,000 distinct CDR3 sequences, about a fifth found once. The V call is TRBV11-2, the J call TRBJ2-1; 8 nucleotides line up with TRBD2. Sequencing input: a population of CD138-negative cells sorted from bone marrow. The clonotype originates from a donor aged 40 or over with multiple myeloma. The CDR3 spells CASSLVLPGGRNEQFF. CDR3 bases: TGTGCCAGCAGCTTAGTATTGCCGGGGGGGCGTAATGAGCAGTTCTTC.